A single sample is the source of the 11 T cell receptor beta chains below, sequenced in a study of OX40 agonist ivuxolimab in advanced cancers. Assay: immunoSEQ multiplex PCR; the TCRdb copy retains only in-frame clones and omits some. The sample holds around 65,000 clones, less than 95% seen once. Sequences were derived from CD4+ or CD8+ T cells sorted from blood, sampled in a trial of the OX40 agonist ivuxolimab. The receptors were gathered from an adult with an advanced solid tumor such as melanoma, head and neck, liver or kidney cancer.

This chain connects TRBV5-4 to TRBJ2-5, with no clear D. Germline lookup yields CDR1 SGHNT and CDR2 YYREEE (reference sequence). Trimming took off 0 bases at V and 1 base at J, with 10 bases between the two ends. This CDR3 has 15 residues. The CDR3 region has the DNA TGTGCCAGCAGCTTGGCTTCTGAGACCCAAGAGACCCAGTACTTC. Its protein is CASSLASETQETQYF. The variable domain in full, completed from reference TRBV5-4 and TRBJ2-5, reads ETGVTQSPTHLIKTRGQQVTLRCSSQSGHNTVSWYQQALGQGPQFIFQYYREEENGRGNFPPRFSGLQFPNYSSELNVNALELDDSALYLCASSLASETQETQYFGPGTRLLVL.

The chain has TRBV4-3 and TRBJ2-1; TRBD2 agrees at 10 bases. CDR3 length: 17 residues. The V and J ends lost 4 bases and 2 bases, in that order; junction bases with no gene match: 8. Germline CDR1 is LGHNA and CDR2 is YSLEER. This CDR3 is CASSPSLAGEAYNEQFF. CDR3 nucleotide sequence: TGCGCCAGCAGCCCGTCTCTAGCGGGAGAGGCCTACAATGAGCAGTTCTTC.

V and J are TRBV6-5 and TRBJ2-1; D might be TRBD1 (6 bases). The CDR3 runs 15 residues. Trimming pared 7 bases from V and 5 bases from J, leaving 18 bases between. CDR1 MNHEY and CDR2 SVGAGI come from the germline V gene. CDR3 in amino acids: CASISRQGLDNEQFF. The DNA of the CDR3 is TGTGCCAGCATTAGTAGGCAGGGGTTGGACAATGAGCAGTTCTTC.

This rearrangement joins TRBV21-1 to TRBJ1-2; the table calls TRBD1, which could not be checked here. TRBV21-1 is shown as a pseudogene. The CDR3 is made up of 14 amino acids. CDR3 in amino acids: CASSKTTGLHGYTF. The CDR3 DNA sequence: TGTGCCAGCAGCAAAACGACAGGGTTGCATGGCTACACCTTC.

This chain joins TRBV6-4 and TRBJ2-1, with TRBD2 identical over 11 bases. The CDR3 sequence is 18 residues long. Germline V gene sequence: CDR1 MRHNA, CDR2 SNTAGT. The V gene end was trimmed by 0 bases and the J gene end by 2 bases; junction bases not matched to a gene: 6. This CDR3 reads CASSDSSSGRAPYNEQFF. CDR3 coding DNA: TGTGCCAGCAGTGACTCGAGTAGCGGGAGGGCCCCCTACAATGAGCAGTTCTTC.

Here the CDR3 reads CASGLPGQNEKLFF. In DNA form, the CDR3 reads TGTGCTAGTGGTTTGCCCGGACAGAATGAAAAACTGTTTTTT. The rearrangement links TRBV12-5 to TRBJ1-4; tentatively, D is TRBD1 (6 bases). The CDR3 covers 14 residues. V was shortened by 2 bases and J by 5 bases, with 9 bases between the two germline ends. Germline V CDR1 and CDR2: LGHNT, FRNRAP.

The V gene is TRBV6-1, the J gene TRBJ2-7; 8 nucleotides align to TRBD2. With 10 bases clipped from V and 3 bases from J, the junction kept 14 bases outside the gene matches. Germline-derived CDR1 and CDR2 are MNHNS and SASEGT. CDR3 length: 15 residues. CDR3 sequence: CAILPTSGALYEQYF. The CDR3 DNA sequence: TGTGCCATCCTCCCAACTAGCGGCGCCCTCTACGAGCAGTACTTC.

The rearrangement links TRBV27 to TRBJ2-7; 9 bases map to TRBD1. The CDR3 spans 17 residues. V shed 5 bases, J shed 0 bases, and the junction held 11 bases outside the gene matches. Germline CDR1 MNHEY, CDR2 SMNVEV (reference sequence). The CDR3, as DNA: TGTGCCAGCAGTGAGACTACCGGGACAGGGAGCTCCTACGAGCAGTACTTC. Translating gives CASSETTGTGSSYEQYF.

V gene TRBV2 combines with J gene TRBJ1-1; D uncertain. The CDR3 covers 16 residues. Germline values: CDR1 SNHLY, CDR2 FYNNEI. V lost 5 bases and J 0 bases, leaving 16 bases between the germline ends. In nucleotides, the CDR3 is TGTGCCAGCAGTCCCCATGGCAGGAGCTTGAACACTGAAGCTTTCTTT. Amino acid sequence: CASSPHGRSLNTEAFF.

The gene calls are TRBV6-7 and TRBJ2-3, with 7 bases that match TRBD2. TRBV6-7 is an ORF for which the function is uncertain. This CDR3 has 14 residues. V dropped 5 bases and J dropped 5; count of bases not matched to a gene: 7. CDR3 sequence reads: CASSVAGEEDTQYF. CDR3 nucleotide sequence: TGTGCCAGCAGTGTAGCGGGTGAAGAAGATACGCAGTATTTT.

The chain combines TRBV12-5 with TRBJ2-2, with D possibly matching TRBD2 (5 bases). Germline CDR1 LGHNT, CDR2 FRNRAP. The CDR3 totals 13 residues. V was shortened by 4 bases and J by 6 bases, with 9 bases between the two germline ends. The CDR3 nucleotides are TGTGCTAGTGGTTCCGGACTTTCCGGGGAGCTGTTTTTT. Amino acid sequence: CASGSGLSGELFF.